This TCR beta chain was retrieved from a study of T cell repertoires in cytomegalovirus infection. Study-wide context: Shared public TCR beta signatures pointed to both CMV infection and a matching HLA type. Study-level findings and limits: Summed public TCR beta family frequency identified CMV carriers bearing the relevant HLA. The ex vivo response showed dominance by HLA-C-restricted CMV-specific TCR beta clonotypes.

This clonotype was detected only a few times. Its antigen is unknown. This CDR3 has 13 residues. CDR1 and CDR2 from the germline V gene are MNHNS and SASEGT. V lost 1 base to trimming and J lost 3 bases, with 4 bases between them. TCRdb used MiXCR to reprocess the reads, holding one entry per CDR3 protein. The data hold fewer than 250,000 distinct CDR3 sequences, with about 12% observed a single time. The sequencing sample was made of PBMCs. The chain recombines TRBV6-1 with TRBJ1-5; unclear D gene. This receptor was taken from a human donor in good health (CMV status not recorded). Some clones in this sample may be carry-over from other donors' samples. This CDR3 is CASSEGPNQPQHF. The CDR3 nucleotides read TGTGCCAGCAGTGAAGGTCCCAATCAGCCCCAGCATTTT.